This TCR beta chain was recorded in a study of blood T cells in healthy people across ages. Study as a whole: About one barcoded beta molecule per two T cells came from capture by template switching.

Findings of the study overall: Observed TCR beta diversity showed a strong correlation with the percentage of naive T cells as measured by flow cytometry. Not knowing donor CMV status may have confounded expanded clonotype changes.

CDR3 length: 15 residues. Looked up from germline, CDR1 is DFQATT and CDR2 is SNEGSKA (reference sequence). The V gene lost 6 bases and the J gene lost 0 bases, with 12 bases spanning the gap. Each donor gave approximately 9.7 milliliters of peripheral blood. To note about this clonotype: Its antigen is not identified.

Primers used in a second PCR of about 6 to 12 cycles were a sample-barcoded 5' primer and a J-beta primer mix. TCRdb used MiXCR to reprocess the 5' RACE reads, holding one entry per CDR3 protein. Of about 1.4 million distinct CDR3 sequences in the sample, around 59% were seen once. The chain is built from TRBV20-1 and TRBJ2-6; D gene unclear. The clonotype comes from a man in his late teens or twenties in good health. What was sequenced was blood. The CDR3 spells CSAAAPGSGANVLTF. DNA of the CDR3: TGCAGTGCCGCGGCACCGGGCTCTGGGGCCAACGTCCTGACTTTC.